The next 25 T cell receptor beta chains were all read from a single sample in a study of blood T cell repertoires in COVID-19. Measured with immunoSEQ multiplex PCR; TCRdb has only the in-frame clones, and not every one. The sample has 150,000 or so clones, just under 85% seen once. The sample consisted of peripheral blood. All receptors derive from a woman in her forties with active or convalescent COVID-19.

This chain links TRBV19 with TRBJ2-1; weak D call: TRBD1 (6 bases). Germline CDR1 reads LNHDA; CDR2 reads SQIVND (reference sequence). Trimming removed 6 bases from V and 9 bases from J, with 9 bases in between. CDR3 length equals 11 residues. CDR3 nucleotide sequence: TGTGCCAGTAGGTTAGGGGGTGAGCAGTTCTTC. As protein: CASRLGGEQFF.

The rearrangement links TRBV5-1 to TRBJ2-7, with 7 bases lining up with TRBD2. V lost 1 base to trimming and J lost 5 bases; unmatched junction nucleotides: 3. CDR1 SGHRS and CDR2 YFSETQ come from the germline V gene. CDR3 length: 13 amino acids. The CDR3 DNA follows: TGCGCCAGCAGCTTGCCCACTAGCGACGAGCAGTACTTC. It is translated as CASSLPTSDEQYF.

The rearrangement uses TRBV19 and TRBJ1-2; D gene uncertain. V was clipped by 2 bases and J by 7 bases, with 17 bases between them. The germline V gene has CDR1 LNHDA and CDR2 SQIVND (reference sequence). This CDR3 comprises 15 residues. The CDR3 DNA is TGTGCCAGTAGTATAAAAAAGGGAGCGGTTTTTGGCTACACCTTC. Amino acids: CASSIKKGAVFGYTF.

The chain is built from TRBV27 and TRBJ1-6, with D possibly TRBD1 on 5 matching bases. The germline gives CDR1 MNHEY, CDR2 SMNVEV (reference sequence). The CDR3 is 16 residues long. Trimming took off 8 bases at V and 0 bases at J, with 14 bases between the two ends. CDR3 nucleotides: TGTGCCAGCGCCGGGGACTTTGGCTCCTATAATTCACCCCTCCACTTT. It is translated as CASAGDFGSYNSPLHF.

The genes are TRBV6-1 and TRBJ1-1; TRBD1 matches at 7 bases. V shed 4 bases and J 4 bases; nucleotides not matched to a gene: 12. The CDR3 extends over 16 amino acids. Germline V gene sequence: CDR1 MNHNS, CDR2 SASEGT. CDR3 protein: CASSGDFDRVGTEAFF. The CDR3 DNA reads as TGTGCCAGCAGTGGAGACTTCGACAGGGTGGGCACTGAAGCTTTCTTT.

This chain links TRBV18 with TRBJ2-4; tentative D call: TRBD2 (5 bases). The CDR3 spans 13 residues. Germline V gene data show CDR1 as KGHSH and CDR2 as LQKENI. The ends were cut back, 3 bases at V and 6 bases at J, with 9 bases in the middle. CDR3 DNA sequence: TGTGCCAGCTCACCCCGGGAACCAAACATTCAGTACTTC. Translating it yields CASSPREPNIQYF.

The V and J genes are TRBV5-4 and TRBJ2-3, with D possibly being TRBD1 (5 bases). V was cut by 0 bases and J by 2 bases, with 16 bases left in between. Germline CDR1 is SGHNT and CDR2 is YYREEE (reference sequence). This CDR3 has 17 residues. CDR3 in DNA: TGTGCCAGCAGCTTGGTTCCACGGCAGGGCCCCACAGATACGCAGTATTTT. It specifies CASSLVPRQGPTDTQYF.

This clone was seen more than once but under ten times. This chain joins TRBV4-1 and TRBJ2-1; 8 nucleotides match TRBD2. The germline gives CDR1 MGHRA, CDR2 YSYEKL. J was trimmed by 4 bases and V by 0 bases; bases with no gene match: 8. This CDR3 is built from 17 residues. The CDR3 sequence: CASSQDRLAGAYNEQFF. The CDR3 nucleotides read TGCGCCAGCAGCCAAGATAGGCTAGCGGGCGCGTACAATGAGCAGTTCTTC.

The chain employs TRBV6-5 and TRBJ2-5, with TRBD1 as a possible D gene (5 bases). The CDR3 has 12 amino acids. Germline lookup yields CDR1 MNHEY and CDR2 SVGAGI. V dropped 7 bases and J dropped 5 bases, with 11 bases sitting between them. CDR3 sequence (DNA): TGTGCCAGCACCAGGGTGGGGGAGACCCAGTACTTC. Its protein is CASTRVGETQYF.

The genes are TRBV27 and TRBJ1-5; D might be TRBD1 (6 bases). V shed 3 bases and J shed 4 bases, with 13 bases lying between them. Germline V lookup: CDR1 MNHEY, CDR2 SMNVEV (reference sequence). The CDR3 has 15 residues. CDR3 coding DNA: TGTGCCAGCAGTTTGGGGCAGGGGTGGAATCAGCCCCAGCATTTT. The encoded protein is CASSLGQGWNQPQHF.

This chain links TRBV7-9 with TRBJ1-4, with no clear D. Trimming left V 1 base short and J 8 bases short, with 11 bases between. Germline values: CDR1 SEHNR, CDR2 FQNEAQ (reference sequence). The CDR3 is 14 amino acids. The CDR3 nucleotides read TGTGCCAGCAGCTTAGTCGTTAGCAGCGAAAAACTGTTTTTT. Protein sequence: CASSLVVSSEKLFF.

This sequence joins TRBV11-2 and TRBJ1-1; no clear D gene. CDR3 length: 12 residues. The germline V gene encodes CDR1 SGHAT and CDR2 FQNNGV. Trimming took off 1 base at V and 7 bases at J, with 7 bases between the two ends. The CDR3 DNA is TGTGCCAGCAGCTTAGCGCGGAATGAAGCTTTCTTT. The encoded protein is CASSLARNEAFF.

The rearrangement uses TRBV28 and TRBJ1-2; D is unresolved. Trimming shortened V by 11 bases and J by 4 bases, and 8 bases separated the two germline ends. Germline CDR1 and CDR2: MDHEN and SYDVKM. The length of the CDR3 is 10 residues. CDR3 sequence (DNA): TGTGCCGCGGGGTTCTATGGCTACACCTTC. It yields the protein CAAGFYGYTF.

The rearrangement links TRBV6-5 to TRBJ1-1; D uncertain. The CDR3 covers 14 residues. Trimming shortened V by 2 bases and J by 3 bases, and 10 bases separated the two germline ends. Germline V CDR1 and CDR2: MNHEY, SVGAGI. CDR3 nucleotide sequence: TGTGCCAGCAGTTACCGGCGGGCCGACACTGAAGCTTTCTTT. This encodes CASSYRRADTEAFF.

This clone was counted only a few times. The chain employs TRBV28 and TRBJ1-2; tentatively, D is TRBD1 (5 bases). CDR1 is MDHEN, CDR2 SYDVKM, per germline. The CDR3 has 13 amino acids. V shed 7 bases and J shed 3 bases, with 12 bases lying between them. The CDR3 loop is CASTLGRDYGYTF. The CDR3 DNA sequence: TGTGCCAGCACCTTGGGCAGGGACTATGGCTACACCTTC.

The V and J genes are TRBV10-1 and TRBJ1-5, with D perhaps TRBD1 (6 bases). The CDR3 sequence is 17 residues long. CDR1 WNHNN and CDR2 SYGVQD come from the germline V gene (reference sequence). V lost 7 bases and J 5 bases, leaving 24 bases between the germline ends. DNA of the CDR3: TGCGCCAGCAATCGGGTCCTGGCCCAGGGGAGAGATCAGCCCCAGCATTTT. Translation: CASNRVLAQGRDQPQHF.

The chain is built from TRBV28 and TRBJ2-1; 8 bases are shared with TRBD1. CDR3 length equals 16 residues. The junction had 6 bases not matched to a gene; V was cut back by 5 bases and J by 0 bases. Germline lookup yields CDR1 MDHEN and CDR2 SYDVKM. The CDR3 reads CASSPEGTGSYNEQFF. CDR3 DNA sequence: TGTGCCAGCAGTCCTGAGGGGACAGGCTCCTACAATGAGCAGTTCTTC. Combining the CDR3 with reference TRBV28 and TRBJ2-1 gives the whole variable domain DVKVTQSSRYLVKRTGEKVFLECVQDMDHENMFWYRQDPGLGLRLIYFSYDVKMKEKGDIPEGYSVSREKKERFSLILESASTNQTSMYLCASSPEGTGSYNEQFFGPGTRLTVL.

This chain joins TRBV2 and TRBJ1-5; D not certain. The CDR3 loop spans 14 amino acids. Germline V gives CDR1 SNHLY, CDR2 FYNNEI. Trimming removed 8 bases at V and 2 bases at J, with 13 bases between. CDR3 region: CASSLIGRNQPQHF. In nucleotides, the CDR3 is TGTGCCAGCTCTCTGATCGGTCGCAATCAGCCCCAGCATTTT.

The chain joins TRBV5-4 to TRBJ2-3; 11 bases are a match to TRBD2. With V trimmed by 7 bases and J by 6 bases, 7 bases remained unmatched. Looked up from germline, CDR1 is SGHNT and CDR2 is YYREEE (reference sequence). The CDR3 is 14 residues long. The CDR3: CASRRTSGRDTQYF. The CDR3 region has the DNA TGTGCCAGCCGGCGGACTAGCGGGCGGGATACGCAGTATTTT.

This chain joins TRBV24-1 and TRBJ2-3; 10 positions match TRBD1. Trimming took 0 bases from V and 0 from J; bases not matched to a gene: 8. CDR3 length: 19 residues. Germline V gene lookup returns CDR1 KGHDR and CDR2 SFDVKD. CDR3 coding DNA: TGTGCCACCAGTGATTTGGGGACAGGGGAAGGTCCTAGCACAGATACGCAGTATTTT. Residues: CATSDLGTGEGPSTDTQYF.

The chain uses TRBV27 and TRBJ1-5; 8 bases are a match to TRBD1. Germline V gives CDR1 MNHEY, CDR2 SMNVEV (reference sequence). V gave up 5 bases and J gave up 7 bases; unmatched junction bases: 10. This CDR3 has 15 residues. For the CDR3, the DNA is TGTGCCAGCAGTGGAGGACAGGGTGCTTCCCAGCCCCAGCATTTT. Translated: CASSGGQGASQPQHF.

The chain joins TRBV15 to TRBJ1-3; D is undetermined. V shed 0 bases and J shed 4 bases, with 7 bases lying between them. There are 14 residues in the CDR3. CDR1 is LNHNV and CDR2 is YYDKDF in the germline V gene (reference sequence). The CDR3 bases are TGTGCCACCAGCAGAGATCTCCAGGGAAACACCATATATTTT. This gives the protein CATSRDLQGNTIYF.

The CDR3 sequence: CASSSLFSTGNEQFF. The CDR3 bases are TGTGCCAGCAGCTCTCTCTTTTCCACAGGGAATGAGCAGTTCTTC. The chain joins TRBV7-2 to TRBJ2-1; tentatively, D is TRBD1 (6 bases). Trimming took 4 bases from V and 7 from J, leaving 17 bases between them. Germline assignment: CDR1 SGHTA and CDR2 FQGNSA. The CDR3 spans 15 residues.

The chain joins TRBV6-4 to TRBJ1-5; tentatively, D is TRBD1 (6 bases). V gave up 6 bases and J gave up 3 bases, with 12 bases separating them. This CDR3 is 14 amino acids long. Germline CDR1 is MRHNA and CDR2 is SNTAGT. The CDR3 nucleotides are TGTGCCAGCAGAGCAACAGGGAACAATCAGCCCCAGCATTTT. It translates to CASRATGNNQPQHF.

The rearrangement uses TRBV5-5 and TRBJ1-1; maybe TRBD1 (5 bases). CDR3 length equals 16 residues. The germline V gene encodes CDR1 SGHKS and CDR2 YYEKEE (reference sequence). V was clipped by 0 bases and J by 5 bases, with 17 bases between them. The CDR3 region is CASSLDSGPRETEAFF. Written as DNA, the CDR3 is TGTGCCAGCAGCTTGGATTCGGGGCCCCGGGAGACTGAAGCTTTCTTT.